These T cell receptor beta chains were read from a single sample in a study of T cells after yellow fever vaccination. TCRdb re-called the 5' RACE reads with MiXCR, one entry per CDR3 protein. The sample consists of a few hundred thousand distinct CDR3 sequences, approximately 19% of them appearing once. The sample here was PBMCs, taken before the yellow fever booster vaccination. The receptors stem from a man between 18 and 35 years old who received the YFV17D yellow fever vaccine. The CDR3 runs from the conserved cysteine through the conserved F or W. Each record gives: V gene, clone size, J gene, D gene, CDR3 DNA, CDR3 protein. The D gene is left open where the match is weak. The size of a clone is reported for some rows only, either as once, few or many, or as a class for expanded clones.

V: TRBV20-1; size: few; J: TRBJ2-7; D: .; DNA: TGCAGTGCTAGAGACAGGTTATGGGAGCAGTACTTC; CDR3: CSARDRLWEQYF
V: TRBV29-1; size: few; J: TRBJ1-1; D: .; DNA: TGCAGCGGACACCACGGGGGCTCTGAAGCTTTCTTT; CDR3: CSGHHGGSEAFF
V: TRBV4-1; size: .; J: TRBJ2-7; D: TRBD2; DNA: TGCGCCAGCAGCCAAGTCCAGCGGGGGGGCACAGAGCAGTACTTC; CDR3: CASSQVQRGGTEQYF
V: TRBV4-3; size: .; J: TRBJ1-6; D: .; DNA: TGCGCCAGCAGCCAAGATGGGACACGTTTGAGGCCCCTCCACTTT; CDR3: CASSQDGTRLRPLHF
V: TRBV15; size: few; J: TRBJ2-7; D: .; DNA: TGTGCCACCAGCGGTCGGTTGCAGGGGCCCGGGGAGCAGTACTTC; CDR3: CATSGRLQGPGEQYF
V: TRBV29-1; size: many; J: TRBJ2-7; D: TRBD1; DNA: TGCAGCGTCACAGGGGCCAATGCCTACGAGCAGTACTTC; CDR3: CSVTGANAYEQYF
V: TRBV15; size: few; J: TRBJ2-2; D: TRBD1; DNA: TGTGCCACCAGCAGGGACCCGGGACAGAGGACCGGGGAGCTGTTTTTT; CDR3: CATSRDPGQRTGELFF
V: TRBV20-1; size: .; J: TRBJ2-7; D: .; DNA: TGCAGTGCTAGTCGGCCCCTTAGCTCCTACGAGCAGTACTTC; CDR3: CSASRPLSSYEQYF
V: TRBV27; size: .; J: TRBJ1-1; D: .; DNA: TGTGCCAGCAGCCCTATGCGGGGCGCGGGGGGTACTGAAGCTTTCTTT; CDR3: CASSPMRGAGGTEAFF
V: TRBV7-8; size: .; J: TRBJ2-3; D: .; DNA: TGTGCCAGCAGGAGGTTTGTTTTAGATACGCAGTATTTT; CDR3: CASRRFVLDTQYF
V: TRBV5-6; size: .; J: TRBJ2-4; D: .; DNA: TGTGCCAGCTCCTTGACCGGCTCCAAAAACATTCAGTACTTC; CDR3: CASSLTGSKNIQYF
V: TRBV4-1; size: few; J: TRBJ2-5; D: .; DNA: TGCGCCAGCAGCCAAGGGGTCGGTGTTTTTGAGACCCAGTACTTC; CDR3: CASSQGVGVFETQYF
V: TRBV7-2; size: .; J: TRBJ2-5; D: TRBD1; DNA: TGTGCCAGCAGCTTAGTCGGGGACAGGGGCGAAACCCAGTACTTC; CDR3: CASSLVGDRGETQYF
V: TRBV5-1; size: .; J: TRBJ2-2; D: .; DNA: TGCGCCAGCAGCTTGCTTAGGACACAGTCCACCGGGGAGCTGTTTTTT; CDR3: CASSLLRTQSTGELFF
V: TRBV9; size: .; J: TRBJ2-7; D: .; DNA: TGTGCCAGCAGCGTATCCGGCGCAGCCCTCTACGAGCAGTACTTC; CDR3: CASSVSGAALYEQYF
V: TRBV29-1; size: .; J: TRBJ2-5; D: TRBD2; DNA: TGCAGCGTCGTAGGACTAGCGGGGGGTCGGGAGACCCAGTACTTC; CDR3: CSVVGLAGGRETQYF
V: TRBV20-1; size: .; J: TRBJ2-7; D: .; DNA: TGCAGTGCCACAACAGGGGGGGTCGAGCAGTACTTC; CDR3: CSATTGGVEQYF
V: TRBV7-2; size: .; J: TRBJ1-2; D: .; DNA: TGTGCCAGCAGCTTAGAAGGGGGTTCCGTGTATGGCTACACCTTC; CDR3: CASSLEGGSVYGYTF
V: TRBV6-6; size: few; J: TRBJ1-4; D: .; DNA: TGTGCCAGCAGTTACTCCCCGGACTATGAAAAACTGTTTTTT; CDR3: CASSYSPDYEKLFF
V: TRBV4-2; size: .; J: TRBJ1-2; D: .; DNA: TGTGCCAGCAGCCAAGAACAGTCCCAGACGGATGGCTACACCTTC; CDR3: CASSQEQSQTDGYTF
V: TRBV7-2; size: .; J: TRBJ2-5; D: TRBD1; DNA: TGTGCCAGCAGCCGACAGGGAAGGGTGGAGACCCAGTACTTC; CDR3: CASSRQGRVETQYF
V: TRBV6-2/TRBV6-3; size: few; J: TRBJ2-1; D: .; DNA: TGTGCCAGCAGCAAGCTCGAGTACAATGAGCAGTTCTTC; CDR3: CASSKLEYNEQFF
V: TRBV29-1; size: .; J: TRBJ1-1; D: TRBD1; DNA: TGCAGCGGAAGGACAGGGTCGGGTGAAGCTTTCTTT; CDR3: CSGRTGSGEAFF
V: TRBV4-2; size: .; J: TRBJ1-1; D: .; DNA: TGTGCCAGCAGCCAAGATCTACAGGGGAACACTGAAGCTTTCTTT; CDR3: CASSQDLQGNTEAFF
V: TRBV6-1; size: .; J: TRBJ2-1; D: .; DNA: TGTGCCAGCAGTGATTTTTTTGGGGCTGGCAATGAGCAGTTCTTC; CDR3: CASSDFFGAGNEQFF
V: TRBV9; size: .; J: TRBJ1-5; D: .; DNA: TGTGCCAGCAGCGTAGCTCCGGAGGGGCCTCAGCCCCAGCATTTT; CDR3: CASSVAPEGPQPQHF
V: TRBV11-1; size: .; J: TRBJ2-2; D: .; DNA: TGTGCCAGCAGGCCAGAGAACACCGGGGAGCTGTTTTTT; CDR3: CASRPENTGELFF
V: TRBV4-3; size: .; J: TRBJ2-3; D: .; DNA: TGCGCCAGCAGCCCCGAACTCCTCCTTCGTTATCATACGCAGTATTTT; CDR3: CASSPELLLRYHTQYF
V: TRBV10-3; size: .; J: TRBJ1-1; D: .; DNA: TGTGCCATCGCCCCTTCGAAGGCGGACACTGAAGCTTTCTTT; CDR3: CAIAPSKADTEAFF
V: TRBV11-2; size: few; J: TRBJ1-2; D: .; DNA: TGTGCCAGCAGCTTATTCAGTAGTGGGTTCGGGACAAGCGCTAACTATGGCTACACCTTC; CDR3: CASSLFSSGFGTSANYGYTF
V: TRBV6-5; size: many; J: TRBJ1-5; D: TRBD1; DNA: TGTGCCAGCAGTTACTCGCCGGGACAGGGTTGGCCCCAGCATTTT; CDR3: CASSYSPGQGWPQHF
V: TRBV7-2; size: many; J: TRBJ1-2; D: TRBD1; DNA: TGTGCCAGCAGCCTACAGTTCGGGCAGGGGGCTGGCTACACCTTC; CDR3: CASSLQFGQGAGYTF
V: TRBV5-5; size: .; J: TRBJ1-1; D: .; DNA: TGTGCCAGCAGCTTGGAATACGTGCGTGGGGCCGGAGGGGCGAACACTGAAGCTTTCTTT; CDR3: CASSLEYVRGAGGANTEAFF
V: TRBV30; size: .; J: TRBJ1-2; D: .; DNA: TGTGCCTGGAGTGTACAGTCCTATGGCTACACCTTC; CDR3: CAWSVQSYGYTF
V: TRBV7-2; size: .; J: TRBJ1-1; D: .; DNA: TGTGCCAGCAGAAAGGGTGGGGTAACTGAAGCTTTCTTT; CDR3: CASRKGGVTEAFF
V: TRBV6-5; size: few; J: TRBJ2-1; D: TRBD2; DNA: TGTGCCAGCAGTTACTCGGTGTGGGGGGGCAATGAGCAGTTCTTC; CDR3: CASSYSVWGGNEQFF
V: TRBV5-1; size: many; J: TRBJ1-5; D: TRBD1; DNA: TGCGCCAGCAGCCCCGGGACAGCTGAACAGCCCCAGCATTTT; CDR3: CASSPGTAEQPQHF
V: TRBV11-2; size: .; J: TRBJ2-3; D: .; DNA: TGTGCCAGCAGCTTAGAAGAGATTAATACGCAGTATTTT; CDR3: CASSLEEINTQYF
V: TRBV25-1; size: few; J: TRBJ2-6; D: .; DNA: TGTGCCAGCAGTGAAGTAGGATCTGGGGCCAACGTCCTGACTTTC; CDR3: CASSEVGSGANVLTF
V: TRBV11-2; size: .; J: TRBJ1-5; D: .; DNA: TGTGCCAGCAGTACAGTGGCAAATCAGCCCCAGCATTTT; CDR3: CASSTVANQPQHF
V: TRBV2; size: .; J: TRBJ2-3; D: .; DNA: TGTGCCAGCAGTGCTAGGACAGTCACAGATACGCAGTATTTT; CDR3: CASSARTVTDTQYF
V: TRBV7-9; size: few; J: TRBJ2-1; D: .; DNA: TGTGCCAGCAACTTAAGGGGGGAGGATGAGCAGTTCTTC; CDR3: CASNLRGEDEQFF
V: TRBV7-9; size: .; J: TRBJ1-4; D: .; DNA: TGTGCCAGCAGCCCCCAAGGGGCAGGGAATGAAAAACTGTTTTTT; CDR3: CASSPQGAGNEKLFF
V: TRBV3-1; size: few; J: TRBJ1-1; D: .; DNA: TGTGCCAGCACCGGGGCTATGAACACTGAAGCTTTCTTT; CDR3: CASTGAMNTEAFF
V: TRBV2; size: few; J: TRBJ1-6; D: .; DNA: TGTGCCAGCAGTCTTGCGCGGGGATATAATTCACCCCTCCACTTT; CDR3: CASSLARGYNSPLHF
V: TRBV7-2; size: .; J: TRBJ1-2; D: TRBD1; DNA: TGTGCCAGCAGCTTAGGGAACAGGGGGCTGGCCTATGGCTACACCTTC; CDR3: CASSLGNRGLAYGYTF
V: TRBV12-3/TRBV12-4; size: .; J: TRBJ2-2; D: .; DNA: TGTGCCAGCAGACCGAACACCGGGGAGCTGTTTTTT; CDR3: CASRPNTGELFF
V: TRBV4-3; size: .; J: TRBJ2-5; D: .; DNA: TGCGCCAGCAGCCAAATGTCCGGGGCTGGAGAGACCCAGTACTTC; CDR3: CASSQMSGAGETQYF
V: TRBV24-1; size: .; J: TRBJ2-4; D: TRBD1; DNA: TGTGCCACCAGTGATGCCCCGGGACAGGGACGGAACATTCAGTACTTC; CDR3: CATSDAPGQGRNIQYF
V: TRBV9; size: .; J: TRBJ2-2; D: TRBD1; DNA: TGTGCCAGCAGCGTAGATCCCAGGGGGCCAACCGGGGAGCTGTTTTTT; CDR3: CASSVDPRGPTGELFF
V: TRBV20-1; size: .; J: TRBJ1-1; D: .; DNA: TGCAGTGCTAGAGATGGAAGGGAAATGAACACTGAAGCTTTCTTT; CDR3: CSARDGREMNTEAFF
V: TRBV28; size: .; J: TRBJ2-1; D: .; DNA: TGTGCCGTCATCCGGGACTCAGATAGTAATGAGCAGTTCTTC; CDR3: CAVIRDSDSNEQFF
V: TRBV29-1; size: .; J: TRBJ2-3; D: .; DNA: TGCAGCGTCCAAAAAGCAGGCACAGATACGCAGTATTTT; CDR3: CSVQKAGTDTQYF